The 11 T cell receptor beta chains below all came from one sample that was sequenced in a study of CD8+ T cells in alopecia areata. Treatment given: oral pan-JAK inhibitor, 5-10 mg twice daily. As the sequencing template, cDNA was produced by extracting RNA and reverse transcribing it. Profiling relied on immunoSEQ multiplex PCR, and the TCRdb table lists in-frame clones only, not all of them. The data show under 150,000 clones, around 54% seen once. This specimen was CD4+ T cells sorted from blood, taken at week 24, from a patient treated with tofacitinib. The receptors derive from a human donor with alopecia areata.

The rearrangement joins TRBV2 to TRBJ2-3; the match to TRBD2 covers 8 bases. The V and J ends lost 7 bases and 9 bases, in that order; junction bases with no gene match: 9. There are 13 residues in the CDR3. Germline lookup yields CDR1 SNHLY and CDR2 FYNNEI. The CDR3 DNA is TGTGCCAGCACCCCCTCCGGGGGGGAGACGCAGTATTTT. Translating it yields CASTPSGGETQYF. Complete variable domain (other parts from reference TRBV2 and TRBJ2-3): EPEVTQTPSHQVTQMGQEVILRCVPISNHLYFYWYRQILGQKVEFLVSFYNNEISEKSEIFDDQFSVERPDGSNFTLKIRSTKLEDSAMYFCASTPSGGETQYFGPGTRLTVL.

The chain carries TRBV4-1 and TRBJ1-4; D is possibly TRBD1 (6 bases). The CDR3 loop spans 14 amino acids. Trimming shortened V by 4 bases and J by 8 bases, and 14 bases separated the two germline ends. The V gene's germline CDR1 is MGHRA and CDR2 YSYEKL. The chain's CDR3 is CASSLHRDKEKLFF. CDR3 DNA: TGCGCCAGCAGCCTCCACCGGGACAAGGAAAAACTGTTTTTT.

V is TRBV23-1 and J is TRBJ2-7; 7 nucleotides align to TRBD1. TRBV23-1 belongs to the ORF category, with a function that is uncertain. The CDR3 sequence is 16 residues long. After removal of 1 base from V and 3 bases from J, the junction contained 9 bases not matched to a gene. The CDR3 protein is CASSQLEAGGLYEQYF. The DNA of the CDR3 is TGCGCCAGCAGTCAATTGGAGGCAGGGGGTCTCTACGAGCAGTACTTC.

The CDR3 region has the DNA TGTGCCTGGAGTGACAGTCGGTACGAGCAGTACTTC. Protein product: CAWSDSRYEQYF. The V and J genes are TRBV30 and TRBJ2-7; D gene ambiguous. Trimming shortened V by 1 base and J by 4 bases, and 8 bases separated the two germline ends. The CDR3 spans 12 residues. Germline-derived CDR1 and CDR2 are GTSNPN and SVGIG (reference sequence).

The chain is built from TRBV5-1 and TRBJ2-3, with 12 bases matching TRBD2. The CDR3 loop spans 17 amino acids. CDR1 and CDR2 (germline): SGHRS, YFSETQ. With V trimmed by 0 bases and J by 2 bases, 4 bases remained unmatched. CDR3 sequence: CASSLVPSGGATDTQYF. CDR3 DNA: TGCGCCAGCAGCTTGGTCCCTAGCGGGGGGGCCACAGATACGCAGTATTTT. The complete variable domain, with remaining parts taken from reference TRBV5-1 and TRBJ2-3, reads KAGVTQTPRYLIKTRGQQVTLSCSPISGHRSVSWYQQTPGQGLQFLFEYFSETQRNKGNFPGRFSGRQFSNSRSEMNVSTLELGDSALYLCASSLVPSGGATDTQYFGPGTRLTVL.

In nucleotides, the CDR3 is TGTGCCAGCAGCCAAGATCTAGCGGGGGGATCGAACACCGGGGAGCTGTTTTTT. This encodes CASSQDLAGGSNTGELFF. The chain couples TRBV4-2 to TRBJ2-2, with TRBD2 identical over 11 bases. The CDR3 sequence is 18 residues long. V lost 0 bases to trimming and J lost 0 bases; unmatched junction nucleotides: 3. Germline CDR1 and CDR2: LGHNA and YNFKEQ.

The chain uses TRBV5-1 and TRBJ2-3; D is possibly TRBD1 (6 bases). V lost 0 bases and J lost 0, with 8 bases in between. Germline CDR1 reads SGHRS; CDR2 reads YFSETQ. The CDR3 sequence is 15 residues long. CDR3: CASSLGGHSTDTQYF. CDR3 nucleotides: TGCGCCAGCAGCTTGGGGGGACACAGCACAGATACGCAGTATTTT.

The genes are TRBV23-1 and TRBJ2-7, with 7 bases identical to TRBD1. TRBV23-1 is sorted into the ORF group, with uncertain function. This CDR3 is built from 16 residues. V was clipped by 8 bases and J by 2 bases; unmatched bases: 15. The DNA of the CDR3 is TGCGCCAGCGTCCGGGACAGTGACCCATCCCCCTACGAGCAGTACTTC. Protein sequence: CASVRDSDPSPYEQYF.

The rearrangement uses TRBV29-1 and TRBJ2-7; the D gene is possibly TRBD2 (7 bases). CDR1 SQVTM and CDR2 ANQGSEA come from the germline V gene. The ends were cut back, 0 bases at V and 0 bases at J, with 12 bases in the middle. This CDR3 region has 15 residues. In DNA, the CDR3 is TGCAGCGTTGAAGATCGGGGGGCAAGCTCCTACGAGCAGTACTTC. It codes for CSVEDRGASSYEQYF.

The chain links TRBV30 to TRBJ2-7; 7 bases align to TRBD1. The CDR3 has 14 residues. Germline lookup yields CDR1 GTSNPN and CDR2 SVGIG (reference sequence). With 0 bases clipped from V and 2 bases from J, the junction kept 4 bases outside the gene matches. The CDR3 reads CAWSVTTGTYEQYF. The CDR3 DNA reads as TGTGCCTGGAGTGTCACGACAGGGACCTACGAGCAGTACTTC.

The genes are TRBV9 and TRBJ2-5, with a weak D call TRBD2 (5 bases). CDR1 is SGDLS and CDR2 is YYNGEE in the germline V gene. Trimming cost V 2 bases and J 2 bases, with 13 bases left between them. CDR3 length: 15 amino acids. The CDR3, as DNA: TGTGCCAGCAGCGTGGGTAGCGCCACTCAAGAGACCCAGTACTTC. Translation: CASSVGSATQETQYF. Complete variable domain (other parts from reference TRBV9 and TRBJ2-5): DSGVTQTPKHLITATGQRVTLRCSPRSGDLSVYWYQQSLDQGLQFLIQYYNGEERAKGNILERFSAQQFPDLHSELNLSSLELGDSALYFCASSVGSATQETQYFGPGTRLLVL.